This T cell receptor beta chain is from a study of shared clonotypes between healthy human individuals. Study observations and caveats: The genetic and exposure-history diversity represented was limited by few donors.

Positively selected for CCR7, the CD45RO-negative cells used as naive CD8 cells excluded terminally differentiated effector memory CD45RA+ cells. A 200 ng quantity of DNA, tens of thousands of T cell genomes, went into the sorted-subset replicate PCRs. The method was immunoSEQ multiplex PCR; TCRdb's version includes in-frame clones alone and lacks a portion of them. The repertoire holds some 2,100,000 clones, about 92% seen once, with approximately 1.7% in the top ten. Notes on this clone: Antigen unknown.

V was cut by 0 bases and J by 3 bases, with 19 bases left in between. Germline V gene lookup returns CDR1 SGHRS and CDR2 YFSETQ. This CDR3 comprises 18 residues. The chain combines TRBV5-1 with TRBJ2-4; either TRBD1 or TRBD2 may fit D (5 bases each). This TCR was sampled from a young man in good health. Some clones in this sample may be carry-over from other donors' samples. Sequencing was carried out using naive CD8+ T cells from PBMCs. The CDR3 here is CASSLEALGVLGKNIQYF. The CDR3 nucleotides are TGCGCCAGCAGCTTGGAAGCACTGGGGGTCTTGGGCAAAAACATTCAGTACTTC.